Shown below are 32 T cell receptor beta chains from a single sample sequenced in a study of tumor and adjacent non-tumor tissue in lung cancer. TCRbeta libraries were built with three rounds of nested PCR, modified from ARM-PCR. TCRdb independently ran MiXCR on the multiplex PCR reads; one entry per CDR3 protein. The table lists about 48,000 distinct CDR3 sequences, more than 55% of them singletons. No cell sorting was done before RNA was extracted from the tissue. More than 3 cm separated this lung sample from the edge of the tumor. Sequenced sample: distant non-tumor lung tissue. These receptors were collected from a woman in her 70s with non-small cell lung cancer.

In its sample, this clonotype was seen many times. J is TRBJ2-4 and V is TRBV28; tentative D call: TRBD1 (6 bases). Germline V gene data show CDR1 as MDHEN and CDR2 as SYDVKM. The CDR3 extends over 16 amino acids. Trimming took off 6 bases at V and 3 bases at J, with 18 bases between the two ends. This chain's CDR3 is CASSLEAGVVKNIQYF. For the CDR3, the DNA is TGTGCCAGCAGCCTAGAAGCAGGGGTTGTCAAAAACATTCAGTACTTC.

As to this clonotype: One end of the junction is discordant with germline, which a read error may explain. The chain combines TRBV29-1 with TRBJ2-3, with D possibly being TRBD2 (6 bases). The germline V gene encodes CDR1 SQVTM and CDR2 ANQGSEA. The CDR3 consists of 14 residues. CDR3 loop: CSMQSGGNTGTQYF. As DNA, the CDR3 is TGCAGCATGCAAAGTGGGGGGAACACAGGTACGCAGTATTTT.

Written as DNA, the CDR3 is TGTGCCAGCAACCTCCCAGAGGGGGTGGGCTCCTACGAGCAGTACTTC. Translated: CASNLPEGVGSYEQYF. V is TRBV12-3 or TRBV12-4 and J is TRBJ2-7; a possible D gene is TRBD1 (6 bases). The germline V and J ends were trimmed by 7 bases and 0 bases, with 19 bases remaining between them. The CDR3 contains 16 residues.

This chain uses TRBV6-6 with TRBJ1-2; 9 nucleotides align to TRBD1. The CDR3 loop spans 14 amino acids. V trimming: 7 bases; J trimming: 11 bases; junction bases outside the gene matches: 14. Germline CDR1 and CDR2: MNHNY and SVGAGI (reference sequence). The CDR3 is CASNTGTGRGGYTF. DNA for the CDR3: TGTGCCAGCAACACCGGGACAGGGCGGGGTGGTTACACCTTC.

In its sample, this clonotype was seen a few times. The germline gene is not matched at one end of the junction; a read error may be the cause. The J gene is TRBJ2-2, the V gene TRBV4-2; D remains unclear. The CDR3 spans 16 residues. From germline, CDR1 is LGHNA and CDR2 YNFKEQ. The CDR3 here is CASSQDWAMNAGELFF. CDR3 sequence (DNA): TGTGCCAGTAGCCAAGATTGGGCCATGAACGCCGGGGAGCTGTTTTTT.

A remark on this clonotype: This could be a read error, since a much larger clone is one nucleotide away. The chain combines TRBV7-9 with TRBJ1-6; a possible D gene is TRBD1 (5 bases). Trimming stripped 7 bases from V and 11 bases from J, with 21 bases between. This CDR3 has 15 residues. Germline lookup yields CDR1 SEHNR and CDR2 FQNEAQ (reference sequence). The CDR3 DNA is TGTGCCAGCACTACCCAGGGAATCTCAGTTCCACCCCTCCACTTT. Translating gives CASTTQGISVPPLHF.

As regards this clonotype: An end of the junction differs from the germline gene, which may be a read error. The chain links TRBV4-1 to TRBJ2-7, with D possibly being TRBD1 (6 bases). The CDR3 covers 15 residues. Germline loops: CDR1 MGHRA, CDR2 YSYEKL. CDR3 protein: CASCHTDRLSYEQYF. CDR3 bases: TGCGCCAGCTGCCACACGGACAGACTCTCCTACGAGCAGTACTTC.

As for this clonotype: One end of the junction is discordant with germline, which a read error may explain. The gene calls are TRBV5-6 and TRBJ2-2; possible D gene TRBD2, 6 bases. The V gene's germline CDR1 is SGHDT and CDR2 YYEEEE. The CDR3 has 18 amino acids. Here the CDR3 DNA reads TGTACCAGCAGCCCGCCCCGTTCTGGGGACTTAAACACCGGGGAGCTGTTTTTT. Protein sequence: CTSSPPRSGDLNTGELFF.

This clonotype appeared many times. The chain recombines TRBV7-9 with TRBJ1-1, with unresolved D. Looked up from germline, CDR1 is SEHNR and CDR2 is FQNEAQ (reference sequence). V was cut by 5 bases and J by 5 bases, with 6 bases left in between. The CDR3 totals 11 residues. CDR3 coding DNA: TGTGCCAGCAGCCCGGGGACTGAAGCTTTCTTT. The encoded protein is CASSPGTEAFF.

With regard to this clonotype: This may come from a read error, since a much larger clone is one base off. The chain carries TRBV20-1 and TRBJ2-1; 9 bases match TRBD2. Germline lookup yields CDR1 DFQATT and CDR2 SNEGSKA (reference sequence). The CDR3 sequence is 14 residues long. CDR3 amino acids: CSAQQREANNKQFF. In DNA, the CDR3 is TGCAGTGCTCAACAGCGGGAGGCAAACAATAAGCAGTTCTTC.

Many counts were recorded for this clonotype. The CDR3 DNA is TGTGCCAGCAGCAGGGACAGGGGGCTTTCTACTGAAGCTTTCTTT. This codes for CASSRDRGLSTEAFF. The V gene is TRBV5-5, the J gene TRBJ1-1; 12 nucleotides match TRBD1. Germline V gene sequence: CDR1 SGHKS, CDR2 YYEKEE (reference sequence). The CDR3 runs to 15 residues. V dropped 4 bases and J dropped 5; count of bases not matched to a gene: 6.

Turning to this clonotype: A much larger clone lies a single base off, so this may be a read error. V usage is TRBV20-1 and J usage is TRBJ2-1, with 8 positions matching TRBD2. The CDR3 spans 15 residues. Looked up from germline, CDR1 is DFQATT and CDR2 is SNEGSKA (reference sequence). CDR3 bases: TGCAGTGCTAGAGATATTACTAGCGGAGACAATGGGCAGTTCTTC. As protein: CSARDITSGDNGQFF.

Turning to this clonotype: This CDR3 is missing its conserved last phenylalanine or tryptophan, likely due to a read error. Because the CDR3's place on the DNA is in doubt, the DNA is left out and the CDR3 is given as listed by TCRdb. The V call is TRBV29-1, the J call TRBJ1-2; TRBD1, as called in the table, went unchecked against the DNA. Germline CDR1 and CDR2: SQVTM and ANQGSEA. Including both end residues, the CDR3 is 14 amino acids long. The CDR3 region is CSVEDDRANYGYTL.

The genes are TRBV12-3 or TRBV12-4 and TRBJ2-7; 9 nucleotides agree with TRBD1. The CDR3 has 14 residues. The J segment lost 6 bases and the V segment lost 10 bases, leaving 13 bases of the junction unmatched. CDR3 loop: CAKSPTGGASEQYF. The DNA of the CDR3 is TGTGCCAAGAGCCCGACAGGGGGTGCCTCCGAGCAGTACTTC.

This clonotype was found a few times. This chain links TRBV5-1 with TRBJ2-1; 14 bases match TRBD2. V gave up 5 bases and J gave up 7 bases; unmatched junction bases: 11. Looked up from germline, CDR1 is SGHRS and CDR2 is YFSETQ. The CDR3 has 17 residues. The CDR3 DNA reads as TGCGCCAGCAGTTCTACCGGGACTAGCGGGAGTATGAATGAGCAGTTCTTC. This codes for CASSSTGTSGSMNEQFF.

This clonotype came up many times. A clone one base away is much larger, so this may be a read error. It is likely a read error, because the conserved phenylalanine at the end of the CDR3 is missing. The chain joins TRBV11-3 to TRBJ2-5, with 8 bases identical to TRBD2. The CDR3 length is 14 residues. Per the germline V gene, CDR1 is SGHNT and CDR2 is YENEEA. V gave up 4 bases and J gave up 1 base; unmatched junction bases: 2. The CDR3 DNA reads as TGTGCCAGCAGCTCCGGGACTAGCCAAGAGACCCAGTACCTC. It translates to CASSSGTSQETQYL.

Concerning this clonotype: The CDR3 end shows no conserved phenylalanine or tryptophan, and so a read error is likely. The chain couples TRBV29-1 to TRBJ2-7; D is possibly TRBD1 or TRBD2 (5 bases each). Per germline, CDR1 SQVTM and CDR2 ANQGSEA. This CDR3 contains 14 residues. V lost 3 bases to trimming and J lost 5 bases, with 17 bases between them. CDR3 residues: CSVENRDGPNEQYI. The CDR3 DNA reads as TGCAGCGTTGAGAACCGGGACGGACCCAACGAGCAGTACATT.

This clonotype has a handful of counts. A clone one base away is much larger, so this may be a read error. The rearrangement uses TRBV5-4 and TRBJ2-1; possibly TRBD1 for D (7 bases). This CDR3 has 17 amino acids. Germline V gene lookup returns CDR1 SGHNT and CDR2 YYREEE (reference sequence). The CDR3 spells CTSSLSSGGWRYNEQFF. The CDR3 DNA reads TGTACCAGCAGCTTGTCGTCAGGGGGGTGGCGGTACAATGAGCAGTTCTTC. The full variable domain, completed using reference TRBV5-4 and TRBJ2-1, is ETGVTQSPTHLIKTRGQQVTLRCSSQSGHNTVSWYQQALGQGPQFIFQYYREEENGRGNFPPRFSGLQFPNYSSELNVNALELDDSALYLCTSSLSSGGWRYNEQFFGPGTRLTVL.

Turning to this clonotype: A much larger clone is a single base away; this may be a read error. The conserved phenylalanine or tryptophan normally closing the CDR3 is absent here, so this likely arose from a read error. The chain carries TRBV7-9 and TRBJ1-2; possibly TRBD1 for D (6 bases). The ends were cut back, 0 bases at V and 4 bases at J, with 9 bases in the middle. Germline V gene data show CDR1 as SEHNR and CDR2 as FQNEAQ (reference sequence). The CDR3 sequence is 14 residues long. This CDR3 reads CASSLAGASYGYTS. The CDR3 DNA reads as TGTGCCAGCAGCTTAGCGGGGGCCAGCTATGGCTACACCTCC.

With respect to this clonotype: One end of the junction does not line up with germline, which may come from a read error. The V call is TRBV6-1, the J call TRBJ2-5; D possibly corresponds to TRBD1 (6 bases). This CDR3 has 15 residues. CDR1 MNHNS and CDR2 SASEGT come from the germline V gene. The CDR3 region has the DNA TGTGCCAGCAACAAAAGGACAGTCAATGAAGAAACCCAGTACTTC. Translation: CASNKRTVNEETQYF.

This chain links TRBV14 with TRBJ2-3; 8 positions agree with TRBD1. Trimming took 2 bases from V and 15 from J; bases not matched to a gene: 22. This CDR3 is 17 amino acids long. Germline V gives CDR1 SGHDN, CDR2 FVKESK. In DNA, the CDR3 is TGTGCCAGCAGCCAATGGACAGGGACGATGGGCACAGATACGTATTATTTT. Protein sequence: CASSQWTGTMGTDTYYF.

This clonotype was counted only a few times. The chain uses TRBV20-1 and TRBJ2-5; 9 bases fit TRBD2. This CDR3 comprises 14 residues. Germline V lookup: CDR1 DFQATT, CDR2 SNEGSKA (reference sequence). Trimming cost V 5 bases and J 1 base; bases outside gene matches: 5. CDR3 loop: CSALAGAPQETQYF. CDR3 bases: TGCAGTGCTTTAGCGGGAGCACCCCAAGAGACCCAGTACTTC.

Note on this clonotype: This CDR3 is missing its conserved last phenylalanine or tryptophan, likely due to a read error. This chain links TRBV10-2 with TRBJ2-3; a weak D match, TRBD2 (5 bases). Germline assignment: CDR1 WSHSY and CDR2 SAAADI. The CDR3 loop spans 14 amino acids. V shed 2 bases and J shed 4 bases, with 10 bases lying between them. The chain's CDR3 is CASSEGISADTQYL. The CDR3 region has the DNA TGCGCCAGCAGTGAGGGAATTAGCGCAGATACGCAGTATTTA.

This clonotype was counted only a few times. One junction end does not reproduce the germline sequence, and a read error may be involved. CDR3: CDSSFGQTGELFF. As DNA, the CDR3 is TGCGACAGCAGCTTCGGACAGACCGGGGAACTGTTTTTT. The chain recombines TRBV5-1 with TRBJ2-2; D possibly corresponds to TRBD1 (6 bases). CDR1 is SGHRS, CDR2 YFSETQ, per germline. This CDR3 comprises 13 residues.

As for this clonotype: This clone may be a read error of a much larger clone one base away. The chain employs TRBV5-6 and TRBJ2-3; D gene uncertain. With the DNA end fitting TRBJ1-5 better, the J assignment may be wrong. Germline loops: CDR1 SGHDT, CDR2 YYEEEE. This CDR3 has 15 residues. Here the CDR3 reads CASSLYSPLTDTQHF. CDR3 in DNA: TGTGCCAGCAGCTTGTACAGCCCTCTTACAGATACGCAGCATTTT.

This clonotype was detected many times. The chain recombines TRBV7-9 with TRBJ2-4, with D possibly being TRBD1 (7 bases). This CDR3 has 14 amino acids. The V gene's germline CDR1 is SEHNR and CDR2 FQNEAQ (reference sequence). The V end lost 1 base, the J end lost 6 bases, and 10 bases lay between the germline ends. DNA of the CDR3: TGTGCCAGCAGCTTAGATCAGGGGGGAAACATTCAGTACTTC. Amino acids: CASSLDQGGNIQYF.

In this sample, this clonotype turned up once. This rearrangement joins TRBV11-1 to TRBJ2-7, with TRBD2 as a possible D gene (5 bases). The ends were cut back, 3 bases at V and 2 bases at J, with 14 bases in the middle. CDR3 length: 15 amino acids. Germline CDR1 is SGHAT and CDR2 is FQDESV (reference sequence). For the CDR3, the DNA is TGTGCCAGCAGCTTTTTTTGGACTCCAACCTACGAGCAGTACTTC. The encoded protein is CASSFFWTPTYEQYF. Filled out from reference TRBV11-1 and TRBJ2-7, the complete variable domain reads EAEVAQSPRYKITEKSQAVAFWCDPISGHATLYWYRQILGQGPELLVQFQDESVVDDSQLPKDRFSAERLKGVDSTLKIQPAELGDSAMYLCASSFFWTPTYEQYFGPGTRLTVT.

This clonotype has at least ten counts. This chain links TRBV30 with TRBJ2-3; D is unclear. The germline gives CDR1 GTSNPN, CDR2 SVGIG (reference sequence). CDR3 length equals 14 residues. Trimming took 0 bases from V and 5 from J, leaving 12 bases between them. The CDR3 protein is CAWSVHQVVDTQYF. CDR3 nucleotide sequence: TGTGCCTGGAGTGTACATCAGGTAGTAGATACGCAGTATTTT.

As for this clonotype: Its ends do not fully match the called genes, so a read error is possible. This chain connects TRBV28 to TRBJ1-1; possible D gene TRBD1, 6 bases. CDR1 and CDR2 (germline): MDHEN, SYDVKM. The CDR3 is 17 amino acids. CDR3 DNA: TGCGCCAGCAGCCCCCCCGGGATAGGGGGGGGAGACACTGAAGCTTTCTTT. Translating it yields CASSPPGIGGGDTEAFF.

Worth noting for this clonotype: The CDR3 does not close with the conserved phenylalanine or tryptophan, likely indicating a read error. This rearrangement joins TRBV6-2 or TRBV6-3 to TRBJ2-7; D unresolved. CDR3 length equals 12 residues. In germline, CDR1 is MNHEY, CDR2 SVGEGT. The CDR3 region has the DNA TGTGCCAGGAGTTACCCAGTCTACGAGCAGTACTCC. Its protein product is CARSYPVYEQYS.

Of note for this clonotype: This may be a read error, as it is one base from a much larger clone. This CDR3 is missing its conserved last phenylalanine or tryptophan, likely due to a read error. The chain employs TRBV20-1 and TRBJ2-1; TRBD2 might be the D (6 bases). Germline V lookup: CDR1 DFQATT, CDR2 SNEGSKA (reference sequence). CDR3 size: 14 residues. V shed 3 bases and J shed 2 bases, with 11 bases lying between them. CDR3 in amino acids: CSASKAGPYNEQFL. DNA of the CDR3: TGCAGTGCTAGCAAAGCGGGCCCCTACAATGAGCAGTTCCTC.

On this clonotype itself: Being one base from a much bigger clone, this may be a read error. The V gene is TRBV5-1, the J gene TRBJ2-7; TRBD2 might be the D (6 bases). V lost 0 bases and J 7 bases, leaving 17 bases between the germline ends. The CDR3 consists of 15 residues. The germline gives CDR1 SGHRS, CDR2 YFSETQ. The CDR3 region has the DNA TGCGCCAGCAGCTTGGGAACGGGAGATTCTTTAGAGCAGTACTTC. Its translation: CASSLGTGDSLEQYF.